This entry is about one T cell receptor beta chain. Its target is unknown. The record originates from a study of naive and memory T cell subsets. The V gene lost 8 bases and the J gene lost 1 base, with 13 bases spanning the gap. CDR1 is SGDLS, CDR2 YYNGEE, per germline. The CDR3 has 14 amino acids. Two oligonucleotides, mixed equimolar, formed the beta constant-region primer covering TRBC1 and TRBC2. The ligated cDNA underwent four PCR rounds using SP2 and nested alpha and beta constant-region primers. Ligation attached a single-stranded oligonucleotide with a 12-nucleotide UMI and the SP2 primer to the cDNA 3' end. One entry per CDR3 protein results from TCRdb running MiXCR on the UMI-ligation and nested PCR reads. The sample lists 98,000 or so distinct CDR3 sequences, about 11% seen once, with just over 0.13% in the top ten. CD4 T cells were positively selected, then CD8 T cells from the CD4-negative fraction.

Broader study findings: Activation and differentiation may alter RNA-based TCR counts. Gini index rose across naive, CM, EM and EMRA in CD4 and CD8. Possibly reflecting memory cells re-expressing CD45RA, a few larger clonotypes occurred in naive repertoires, especially CD8.

The source material was naive CD4+ T cells from blood. This TCR was sampled from a human donor in good health. The rearrangement links TRBV9 to TRBJ2-1, with no clear D. Here the CDR3 DNA reads TGTGCCAGTACCGCGCCTAGTTCCTACAATGAGCAGTTCTTC. Its protein product is CASTAPSSYNEQFF.